In this sample, the clone carrying this T cell receptor beta chain turned up many times. No antigen is known for it. This sample's time point: before preoperative PTX-NDP chemotherapy. Germline-derived CDR1 and CDR2 are MNHEY and SVGAGI. The CDR3 has 16 amino acids. After removal of 2 bases from V and 7 bases from J, the junction contained 13 bases not matched to a gene. This sample was included in a study of esophageal squamous cell carcinoma under preoperative chemotherapy. TCRdb ran MiXCR on the PCR reads and lists one entry per CDR3 protein. There are about 16,000 distinct CDR3 sequences in the sample; roughly half occur only once, and roughly 29% lies in the top ten. Points from the study as a whole: Abundant clones tended to shrink rather than expand after paclitaxel-nedaplatin.

The receptor comes from a human donor with esophageal squamous cell carcinoma. The donor label of this sample is uncertain. This chain links TRBV6-5 with TRBJ2-7, with 8 nucleotides matching TRBD2. Sampling was carried out from a patient given preoperative chemotherapy. Here the CDR3 reads CASSYGVAGKAGEQYF. The CDR3 DNA reads as TGTGCCAGCAGTTACGGGGTAGCGGGGAAAGCGGGGGAGCAGTACTTC.